This TCR beta chain appears in the sequencing data of a study of blood T cell repertoires in COVID-19. J was trimmed by 4 bases and V by 3 bases; bases with no gene match: 7. CDR3 length equals 16 residues. Germline CDR1 is WNHNN and CDR2 is SYGVQD (reference sequence). Authors' methods: The authors estimated nucleated cell counts from reference gene primer amplification. Sequencing was performed with immunoSEQ multiplex PCR; in TCRdb, only in-frame clones are kept and a portion is missing. V, J and clone size reflect that table, while D and trimming were determined from the DNA. The sample records about 110,000 clones, over 60% being singletons.

This chain joins TRBV10-1 and TRBJ2-1, with TRBD1 matching 9 bases. The sample comprised peripheral blood. This TCR was recovered from a woman of 80 years or more with acute or convalescent COVID-19. The CDR3 DNA sequence: TGCGCCAGCAGTGAAACACAGGGGGCGCGGTACAATGAGCAGTTCTTC. Translated, it gives CASSETQGARYNEQFF.